This T cell receptor (beta chain) was identified during a study of blood T cell repertoires in COVID-19. Some clones are missing from TCRdb's copy, which holds only in-frame ones; the method was immunoSEQ multiplex PCR. Among about 170,000 clones, about 80% were seen once, and the ten largest hold approximately 10%. The sequence was collected from a man aged 65-85 years with active or convalescent COVID-19. The material sequenced was peripheral blood.

The chain's CDR3 is CASSLGGTGPRDQPQHF. The CDR3 nucleotides read TGCGCCAGCAGCTTGGGAGGGACAGGGCCGAGGGATCAGCCCCAGCATTTT. The V gene is TRBV5-1, the J gene TRBJ1-5; 9 bases match TRBD1. Trimming cost V 0 bases and J 5 bases; bases outside gene matches: 9. The CDR3 runs 17 residues. Germline CDR1 SGHRS, CDR2 YFSETQ.